This TCR beta chain was sequenced for a study of control samples from healthy donors and cancer patients. Assay: immunoSEQ multiplex PCR; the TCRdb copy retains only in-frame clones and omits some. The data contain some 120,000 clones, 80% to 90% of them singletons. With 2 bases removed from V and 0 bases from J, the gap between germline ends came to 7 bases. The CDR3 totals 15 residues. Germline V CDR1 and CDR2: SNHLY, FYNNEI. V is TRBV2 and J is TRBJ2-2; D is unclear. The source is a woman in her forties or fifties with colorectal cancer. The sample comprised PBMCs. The CDR3 nucleotides read TGTGCCAGCAGTGAACTACTGGCGAACACCGGGGAGCTGTTTTTT. This codes for CASSELLANTGELFF.